This entry lists 14 T cell receptor beta chains sequenced from one sample in a study of cytomegalovirus exposure and HLA in healthy donors. With 60 Vbeta and 13 Jbeta primers, the PCR was carried out. Assay used: immunoSEQ multiplex PCR; TCRdb lists only in-frame clones, some missing. This sample contains just over 150,000 clones. The sample consisted of PBMCs. The receptors shown here come from a man aged 25 to 40 in good health and CMV-seronegative.

The chain combines TRBV5-4 with TRBJ2-7, with 13 bases lining up with TRBD2. CDR3 length equals 16 residues. CDR1 SGHNT and CDR2 YYREEE come from the germline V gene (reference sequence). J gave up 2 bases and V 0 bases, and 2 bases lay outside the gene matches. The DNA for the CDR3 is TGTGCCAGCAGCTTGGAGGGACTAGCGGGGACCTACGAGCAGTACTTC. Protein: CASSLEGLAGTYEQYF.

The V gene is TRBV29-1, the J gene TRBJ2-5, with a tentative D call TRBD2 (5 bases). Gene TRBJ2-7 matches the end of the DNA better, so the J call may be wrong. The CDR3 has 11 residues. CDR1 SQVTM and CDR2 ANQGSEA come from the germline V gene. The CDR3 DNA sequence: TGCAGCGTTACTGCGGGTTACGAGCAGTACTTC. Its protein is CSVTAGYEQYF.

This chain uses TRBV9 with TRBJ2-5; 10 bases map to TRBD2. The ends lost 0 bases at V and 5 bases at J; junction bases unmatched: 13. The CDR3 loop spans 18 amino acids. The germline CDR1 and CDR2 sequences are SGDLS and YYNGEE. The CDR3 loop is CASSVVASGGGAGETQYF. CDR3 nucleotide sequence: TGTGCCAGCAGCGTAGTGGCTAGCGGGGGAGGAGCAGGGGAGACCCAGTACTTC.

This chain uses TRBV7-9 with TRBJ2-5, with a weak D call TRBD2 (5 bases). Germline CDR1 reads SEHNR; CDR2 reads FQNEAQ (reference sequence). This CDR3 has 12 residues. V was clipped by 2 bases and J by 5 bases, with 6 bases between them. The CDR3 sequence: CASSLREETQYF. Written as DNA, the CDR3 is TGTGCCAGCAGCTTAAGGGAGGAGACCCAGTACTTC.

The chain couples TRBV6-1 to TRBJ2-5, with TRBD2 matching 7 bases. This CDR3 has 14 amino acids. Losses at the gene ends were 6 bases for V and 4 bases for J; bases not matched to a gene: 8. CDR1 is MNHNS, CDR2 SASEGT, per germline. CDR3 in DNA: TGTGCCAGCAGATTAGCGGGTTGGGGAGAGACCCAGTACTTC. Its protein product is CASRLAGWGETQYF.

The V call is TRBV6-6, the J call TRBJ1-2; D possibly corresponds to TRBD1 (6 bases). Germline CDR1 and CDR2: MNHNY and SVGAGI (reference sequence). Trimming shortened V by 4 bases and J by 7 bases, and 13 bases separated the two germline ends. The CDR3 is made up of 13 amino acids. The CDR3 region is CASSSQGFSGYTF. CDR3 DNA sequence: TGTGCCAGCAGTTCACAGGGATTTAGTGGCTACACCTTC.

The chain combines TRBV15 with TRBJ1-5; perhaps TRBD1 as D (5 bases). Germline loops: CDR1 LNHNV, CDR2 YYDKDF (reference sequence). The CDR3 is made up of 14 amino acids. Trimming left V 3 bases short and J 5 bases short, with 11 bases between. The CDR3 loop reads CATSSIQDDQPQHF. CDR3 coding DNA: TGTGCCACCAGCAGTATACAGGATGATCAGCCCCAGCATTTT.

The chain joins TRBV7-2 to TRBJ2-7; TRBD1 agrees at 9 bases. Germline V gene data show CDR1 as SGHTA and CDR2 as FQGNSA. The CDR3 has 16 amino acids. The V and J ends lost 5 bases and 2 bases, in that order; junction bases with no gene match: 10. In DNA form, the CDR3 reads TGTGCCAGCAGCCCCCGACAGGGGGTGGAGGCCTACGAGCAGTACTTC. Translating it yields CASSPRQGVEAYEQYF.

The rearrangement uses TRBV10-1 and TRBJ2-1, with 7 bases fitting TRBD2. V was pared by 0 bases and J by 0 bases, with 5 bases of the junction left unmatched. This CDR3 spans 17 amino acids. Germline lookup yields CDR1 WNHNN and CDR2 SYGVQD (reference sequence). The CDR3 DNA sequence: TGCGCCAGCAGTGAGTCTGTGGGCGGGAGCTCCTACAATGAGCAGTTCTTC. It translates to CASSESVGGSSYNEQFF.

The gene calls are TRBV2 and TRBJ2-3, with a tentative D call TRBD2 (5 bases). The CDR3 spans 16 residues. CDR1 is SNHLY and CDR2 is FYNNEI in the germline V gene. Trimming left V 7 bases short and J 1 base short, with 18 bases between. The CDR3 DNA sequence: TGTGCCAGCACTTACCTCGGGGTGAGCGGCACAGATACGCAGTATTTT. Translating gives CASTYLGVSGTDTQYF. The full variable domain, rest sourced from reference TRBV2 and TRBJ2-3, is EPEVTQTPSHQVTQMGQEVILRCVPISNHLYFYWYRQILGQKVEFLVSFYNNEISEKSEIFDDQFSVERPDGSNFTLKIRSTKLEDSAMYFCASTYLGVSGTDTQYFGPGTRLTVL.

The rearrangement links TRBV5-1 to TRBJ2-1, with a weak D call TRBD2 (6 bases). Germline V gene lookup returns CDR1 SGHRS and CDR2 YFSETQ. V lost 5 bases, J lost 4 bases, and 16 bases lay in between. This CDR3 spans 15 amino acids. The CDR3 loop reads CASSPAGLAYNEQFF. As DNA, the CDR3 is TGCGCCAGCAGTCCGGCGGGGCTGGCATACAATGAGCAGTTCTTC.

The J gene is TRBJ2-1, the V gene TRBV5-1; 11 bases match TRBD2. Losses at the gene ends were 3 bases for V and 6 bases for J; bases not matched to a gene: 11. Germline lookup yields CDR1 SGHRS and CDR2 YFSETQ. The CDR3 sequence is 17 residues long. The CDR3: CASSSLAGGPLFNEQFF. For the CDR3, the DNA is TGCGCCAGCAGCTCTTTAGCGGGAGGGCCTTTGTTCAATGAGCAGTTCTTC.

Note on this clone: Other DNA sequences within the sample encode an identical CDR3. The CDR3 sequence: CASSPGGVNTEAFF. CDR3 sequence (DNA): TGTGCCAGCAGCCCCGGGGGGGTGAACACTGAAGCTTTCTTT. This chain links TRBV7-3 with TRBJ1-1, with D perhaps matching TRBD1 (5 bases). Trimming shortened V by 5 bases and J by 0 bases, and 10 bases separated the two germline ends. Germline CDR1 is SGHTA and CDR2 is FQGTGA. This CDR3 spans 14 amino acids.

The chain carries TRBV16 and TRBJ1-5; 7 bases match TRBD1. The germline V gene encodes CDR1 KGHSY and CDR2 FQNENV. The junction had 11 bases not matched to a gene; V was cut back by 2 bases and J by 7 bases. This CDR3 comprises 16 residues. As DNA, the CDR3 is TGTGCCAGCAGCCAAAGTGGGACAGTAGAGGGACAGCCCCAGCATTTT. This sequence encodes CASSQSGTVEGQPQHF.